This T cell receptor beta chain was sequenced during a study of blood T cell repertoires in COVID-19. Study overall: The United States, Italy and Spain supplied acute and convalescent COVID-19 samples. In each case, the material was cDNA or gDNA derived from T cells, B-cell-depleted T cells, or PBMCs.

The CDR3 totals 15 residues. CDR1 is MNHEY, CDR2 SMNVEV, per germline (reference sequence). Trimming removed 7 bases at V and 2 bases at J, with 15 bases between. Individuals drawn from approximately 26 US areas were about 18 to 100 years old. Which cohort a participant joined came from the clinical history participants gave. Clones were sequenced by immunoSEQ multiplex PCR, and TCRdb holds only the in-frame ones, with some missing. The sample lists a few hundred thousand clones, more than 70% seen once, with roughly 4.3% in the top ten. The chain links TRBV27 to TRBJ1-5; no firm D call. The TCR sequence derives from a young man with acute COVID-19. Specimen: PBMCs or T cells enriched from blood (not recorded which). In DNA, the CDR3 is TGTGCCAGCACCCTCCTCCCCCTTGGCAATCAGCCCCAGCATTTT. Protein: CASTLLPLGNQPQHF.